A single sample is the source of the 8 T cell receptor beta chains below, sequenced in a study of shared clonotypes between healthy human individuals. Generated by immunoSEQ multiplex PCR, the TCRdb table keeps only in-frame clones and is missing some. The sample holds fewer than 850,000 clones, roughly 87% seen once. The specimen was memory CD8+ T cells from PBMCs. The subset here: CD45RO+ cells pooled with CCR7-negative TemRA cells. The receptors shown here come from a man between 18 and 35 years old in good health. Some clones in this sample may be carry-over from other donors' samples.

The table lists this clone with a count of one. The chain joins TRBV27 to TRBJ2-2, with D possibly matching TRBD1 (6 bases). CDR1 and CDR2 from the germline V gene are MNHEY and SMNVEV (reference sequence). With 5 bases removed from V and 2 bases from J, the gap between germline ends came to 9 bases. The CDR3 is 14 residues long. The CDR3 loop reads CASSADSNTGELFF. The CDR3 coding sequence is TGTGCCAGCAGTGCGGACAGTAACACCGGGGAGCTGTTTTTT.

The J gene is TRBJ1-2, the V gene TRBV16, with no clear D. The CDR3 extends over 16 amino acids. The germline CDR1 and CDR2 sequences are KGHSY and FQNENV. Trimming took off 0 bases at V and 4 bases at J, with 15 bases between the two ends. This chain's CDR3 is CASSQSYGRQVYGYTF. CDR3 bases: TGTGCCAGCAGCCAATCTTATGGCAGGCAGGTCTATGGCTACACCTTC.

Here the CDR3 DNA reads TGCGCCAGCAGCCAAGGTTTCACCGCCAGCACACGGGCGACGGGCACCGGGGAGCTGTTTTTT. Encoded protein: CASSQGFTASTRATGTGELFF. The chain links TRBV4-3 to TRBJ2-2; D remains unclear. The CDR3 is 21 residues long. Germline CDR1 LGHNA, CDR2 YSLEER. The germline V and J ends were trimmed by 1 base and 4 bases, with 28 bases remaining between them.

The chain is built from TRBV5-4 and TRBJ1-2; TRBD1 aligns across 8 bases. The length of the CDR3 is 13 residues. From germline, CDR1 is SGHNT and CDR2 YYREEE (reference sequence). The V and J ends lost 4 bases and 6 bases, in that order; junction bases with no gene match: 5. The CDR3 DNA is TGTGCCAGCAGCGAGGACAGGGCCGATGGCTACACCTTC. Translation: CASSEDRADGYTF.

This clone was seen once. The V and J genes are TRBV5-1 and TRBJ2-5; D is possibly TRBD2 (5 bases). V lost 0 bases to trimming and J lost 7 bases, with 10 bases between them. The germline CDR1 and CDR2 sequences are SGHRS and YFSETQ. This CDR3 spans 13 amino acids. The DNA of the CDR3 is TGCGCCAGCAGCTTGGACCTAGCAGGGACCCAGTACTTC. It is translated as CASSLDLAGTQYF.

This clone was seen a single time. The chain has TRBV15 and TRBJ2-5; the D gene could be TRBD1 or TRBD2 (5 bases each). CDR1 and CDR2 from the germline V gene are LNHNV and YYDKDF (reference sequence). The CDR3 covers 14 residues. V gave up 4 bases and J gave up 2 bases, with 11 bases separating them. DNA of the CDR3: TGTGCCACCAGCATCTCAGGGAGTCAAGAGACCCAGTACTTC. This translates into CATSISGSQETQYF. Drawing the rest from reference TRBV15 and TRBJ2-5, the complete variable domain is DAMVIQNPRYQVTQFGKPVTLSCSQTLNHNVMYWYQQKSSQAPKLLFHYYDKDFNNEADTPDNFQSRRPNTSFCFLDIRSPGLGDTAMYLCATSISGSQETQYFGPGTRLLVL.

The chain carries TRBV7-6 and TRBJ1-4; no reliable D call. V lost 1 base and J lost 5, with 11 bases in between. This CDR3 is built from 15 residues. Germline V gene lookup returns CDR1 SGHVS and CDR2 FNYEAQ. CDR3 DNA sequence: TGTGCCAGCAGCTTAGGGTGGGGTGAAAATGAAAAACTGTTTTTT. Translating gives CASSLGWGENEKLFF.

The V gene is TRBV14, the J gene TRBJ2-7; TRBD1 might be the D (5 bases). V lost 1 base and J 1 base, leaving 11 bases between the germline ends. Germline V gene lookup returns CDR1 SGHDN and CDR2 FVKESK. This CDR3 has 15 residues. CDR3 in DNA: TGTGCCAGCAGCCAAGGTTCAGGGCCTTCCTACGAGCAGTACTTC. This encodes CASSQGSGPSYEQYF. Variable domain in full (rest from reference TRBV14 and TRBJ2-7): EAGVTQFPSHSVIEKGQTVTLRCDPISGHDNLYWYRRVMGKEIKFLLHFVKESKQDESGMPNNRFLAERTGGTYSTLKVQPAELEDSGVYFCASSQGSGPSYEQYFGPGTRLTVT.